The rows below give T cell receptor beta chains drawn from one sample of a study of control samples from healthy donors and cancer patients. Generated by immunoSEQ multiplex PCR, the TCRdb table keeps only in-frame clones and is missing some. The data contain tens of thousands of clones, around nine tenths of them seen just once; the ten biggest clones take up roughly 6%. The sequenced sample consisted of PBMCs. Source of these receptors: a man in his fifties or sixties with colorectal cancer. Each CDR3 is given with its conserved first and last residue. D genes are given only for firm matches. For some rows the clone size is stated as once, few or many, or as a class when expanded; others skip it.

d_gene	v_gene	j_gene	abundance	CDR3nt	CDR3aa
NA	TRBV7-2	TRBJ1-2	NA	TGTGCCAGCAGCTTAGATCCCAGCTTGACAGGCTACACCTTC	CASSLDPSLTGYTF
TRBD1	TRBV3-1/TRBV3-2	TRBJ2-2	NA	TGTGCCAGCAGGGACCAGGGGCGGACAGGGAGTGGTGCCGGGGAGCTGTTTTTT	CASRDQGRTGSGAGELFF
NA	TRBV18	TRBJ1-6	NA	TGTGCCAGCTCGCTTGGTCGAAATTCACCCCTCCACTTT	CASSLGRNSPLHF
NA	TRBV2	TRBJ2-7	NA	TGTGCCAGCAGTGAACGGACGTACGAGCAGTACTTC	CASSERTYEQYF
TRBD2	TRBV7-4	TRBJ2-5	NA	TGTGCCAGCAGCTTTGTCTCCCCTTCCGCGGGGGGGGACGAGACCCAGTACTTC	CASSFVSPSAGGDETQYF
TRBD2	TRBV5-1	TRBJ2-7	NA	TGCGCCAGCAGCTTGATAGCGGGGGTCCCCTCCTACGAGCAGTACTTC	CASSLIAGVPSYEQYF
TRBD1	TRBV24-1	TRBJ1-2	NA	TGTGCCACGGAGGACAGGATCTATGGCTACACCTTC	CATEDRIYGYTF
NA	TRBV21-1	TRBJ1-3	NA	TGTGCCAGCAGCAAGGGAAGGGGGCCCCCCTCTGGAAACACCATATATTTT	CASSKGRGPPSGNTIYF
TRBD1	TRBV9	TRBJ1-2	NA	TGTGCCAGCAGCGTCGGACAGGTCTCGCGGTATGGCTACACCTTC	CASSVGQVSRYGYTF
NA	TRBV25-1	TRBJ1-4	NA	TGTGCCAGCAGTGGAGGGAAAACTGCAACTAATGAAAAACTGTTTTTT	CASSGGKTATNEKLFF
NA	TRBV30	TRBJ2-7	NA	TGTGCCTGGACCGGATCGGGGGACGAGCAGTACTTC	CAWTGSGDEQYF
TRBD1	TRBV7-7	TRBJ2-2	NA	TGTGCCAGCAGCCGAGGACAGGGGGGCACCGGGGAGCTGTTTTTT	CASSRGQGGTGELFF
TRBD1	TRBV7-8	TRBJ2-1	NA	TGTGCCAGCAGCTTTGGACTGGACAGGGGCTCAAATGAGCAGTTCTTC	CASSFGLDRGSNEQFF
NA	TRBV11-2	TRBJ1-1	NA	TGTGCCAGCAGCCCCATTGGGCTCGAGGGTGGCACTGAAGCTTTCTTT	CASSPIGLEGGTEAFF
NA	TRBV27	TRBJ2-7	once	TGTGCCAGCAGTCCGCCGGGGCAAAATTACGAGCAGTACTTC	CASSPPGQNYEQYF
NA	TRBV10-3	TRBJ1-3	NA	TGTGCCATCAGTGATGGGCCCGGGACCATATATTTT	CAISDGPGTIYF
TRBD1	TRBV7-2	TRBJ2-7	NA	TGTGCCAGCAGCTCGGTGACAGGGGGCTACGAGCAGTACTTC	CASSSVTGGYEQYF
NA	TRBV7-3	TRBJ1-1	NA	TGTGCCAGCAGCGACAGGAACACTGAAGCTTTCTTT	CASSDRNTEAFF
NA	TRBV6-4	TRBJ2-3	NA	TGTGCCAGCAGGGACAACCCCACAGATACGCAGTATTTT	CASRDNPTDTQYF
NA	TRBV7-6	TRBJ1-6	NA	TGTGCCAGCAGCTTAGTTGGTAGCCATAATTCACCCCTCCACTTT	CASSLVGSHNSPLHF
TRBD2	TRBV7-9	TRBJ2-5	NA	TGTGCCAGCAGCTTTGGTCTAGCGGTACAAGAGACCCAGTACTTC	CASSFGLAVQETQYF
TRBD2	TRBV5-6	TRBJ2-7	NA	TGTGCCAGCAGCGCGACTAGCGGGGGCTCGTCCTACGAGCAGTACTTC	CASSATSGGSSYEQYF
TRBD1	TRBV29-1	TRBJ2-5	NA	TGCAGCGTTAACCCCCGGGACAGGGGGCGCGTGGAGACCCAGTACTTC	CSVNPRDRGRVETQYF
TRBD1	TRBV30	TRBJ1-4	NA	TGTGCCTGGAGCAAACAGGGGTTCGAAAAACTGTTTTTT	CAWSKQGFEKLFF
TRBD2	TRBV7-3	TRBJ2-3	NA	TGTGCCAGCAGCTTAGGTAGCGGGATCCTCACAGATACGCAGTATTTT	CASSLGSGILTDTQYF
NA	TRBV27	TRBJ2-7	NA	TGTGCCAGCAGTTTTGTGGCTAGCAGCTACGAGCAGTACTTC	CASSFVASSYEQYF
TRBD2	TRBV3-1/TRBV3-2	TRBJ2-1	NA	TGTGCCAGCAGCCATCCTCCTAAGCGGGGGGGCTACAATGAGCAGTTCTTC	CASSHPPKRGGYNEQFF
NA	TRBV27	TRBJ1-1	NA	TGTGCCAGCCGACCAGACATCCCCCGAACTGAAGCTTTCTTT	CASRPDIPRTEAFF
NA	TRBV28	TRBJ1-2	NA	TGTGCCAGCAGTCTAGGGGGGGACTATGGCTACACCTTC	CASSLGGDYGYTF
NA	TRBV20-1	TRBJ2-3	NA	TGCAGTGCTAGAAGCGGCAGGACGCAGTATTTT	CSARSGRTQYF
NA	TRBV7-9	TRBJ2-5	NA	TGTGCCAGCAGCTTAAGGGGGGCGTTGGGAACCCAGTACTTC	CASSLRGALGTQYF
NA	TRBV9	TRBJ2-3	NA	TGTGCCAGCAGCGTAAGACAGGAATCTACAGATACGCAGTATTTT	CASSVRQESTDTQYF
TRBD1	TRBV14	TRBJ2-7	NA	TGTGCCAGCAGCCAATGGGACAGTGCCTACGAGCAGTACTTC	CASSQWDSAYEQYF
NA	TRBV7-8	TRBJ2-7	NA	TGTGCCAGCAGCTTAGCAGTAGGACAGAGGTACGAGCAGTACTTC	CASSLAVGQRYEQYF
TRBD1	TRBV4-1	TRBJ2-7	NA	TGCGCCAGCAGCCAAACCGGGACAGGGAACTACGAGCAGTACTTC	CASSQTGTGNYEQYF
TRBD1	TRBV4-2	TRBJ1-4	NA	TGTGCCAGCAGCCGGCAGGGGGCGACTAATGAAAAACTGTTTTTT	CASSRQGATNEKLFF
NA	TRBV11-3	TRBJ2-2	NA	TGTGCCAGCAGCTTGGGGGCCGGACTAGCGAACACCGGGGAGCTGTTTTTT	CASSLGAGLANTGELFF
TRBD1	TRBV6-5	TRBJ1-3	NA	TGTGCCAGCAGTTTCCAGACAGGGAGAAGCGGAAACACCATATATTTT	CASSFQTGRSGNTIYF
NA	TRBV7-9	TRBJ2-7	medium-sized	TGTGCCAGCAGCTTAGCGCATCAGGTCCACACTCCCTACGAGCAGTACTTC	CASSLAHQVHTPYEQYF
TRBD2	TRBV7-2	TRBJ2-3	NA	TGTGCCAGCAGCTCGGGACTAGCGGGGGGCGGAGATACGCAGTATTTT	CASSSGLAGGGDTQYF
TRBD1	TRBV11-2	TRBJ2-7	NA	TGTGCCAGCAGTATGACAGGGGGGAGATACGAGCAGTACTTC	CASSMTGGRYEQYF
NA	TRBV11-2	TRBJ2-7	NA	TGTGCCAGCAGCTTGGATCCTACAGGGTCCTACGAGCAGTACTTC	CASSLDPTGSYEQYF